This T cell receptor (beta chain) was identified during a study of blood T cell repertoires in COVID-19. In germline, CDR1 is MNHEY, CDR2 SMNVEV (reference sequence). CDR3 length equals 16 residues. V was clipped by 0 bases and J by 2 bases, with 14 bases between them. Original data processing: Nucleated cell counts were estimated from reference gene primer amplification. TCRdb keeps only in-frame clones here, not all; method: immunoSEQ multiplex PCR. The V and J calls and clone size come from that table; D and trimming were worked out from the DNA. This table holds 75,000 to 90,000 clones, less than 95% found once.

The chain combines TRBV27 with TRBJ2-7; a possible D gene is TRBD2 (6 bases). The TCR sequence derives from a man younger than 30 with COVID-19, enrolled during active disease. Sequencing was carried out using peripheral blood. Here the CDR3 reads CASSLSVGLAAYEQYF. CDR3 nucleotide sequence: TGTGCCAGCAGTTTATCGGTCGGCTTAGCGGCCTACGAGCAGTACTTC.